The clone carrying this T cell receptor beta chain was recorded a few times. Preparation of the TCRbeta library was carried out with unique molecular identifiers. One entry per CDR3 protein, called by TCRdb with MiXCR from the PCR reads. This table has around 250,000 distinct CDR3 sequences, around 25% appearing once. These data belong to a study of T-cell reconstitution after alpha-beta-depleted transplantation in children. Germline-derived CDR1 and CDR2 are SQVTM and ANQGSEA. V trimming: 0 bases; J trimming: 9 bases; junction bases outside the gene matches: 11. The CDR3 runs 15 residues. The material was PBMCs, obtained before TCRalphabeta/CD19-depleted stem cell transplant. This receptor was identified in a girl aged 2-10 years with Fanconi anemia, due to receive a stem cell transplant. This chain links TRBV29-1 with TRBJ2-7, with TRBD1 matching over 10 bases. In DNA form, the CDR3 reads TGCAGCGTTGAAGACCCAGGGGGACAGGGGCTTGGGCAGTACTTC. This sequence encodes CSVEDPGGQGLGQYF.